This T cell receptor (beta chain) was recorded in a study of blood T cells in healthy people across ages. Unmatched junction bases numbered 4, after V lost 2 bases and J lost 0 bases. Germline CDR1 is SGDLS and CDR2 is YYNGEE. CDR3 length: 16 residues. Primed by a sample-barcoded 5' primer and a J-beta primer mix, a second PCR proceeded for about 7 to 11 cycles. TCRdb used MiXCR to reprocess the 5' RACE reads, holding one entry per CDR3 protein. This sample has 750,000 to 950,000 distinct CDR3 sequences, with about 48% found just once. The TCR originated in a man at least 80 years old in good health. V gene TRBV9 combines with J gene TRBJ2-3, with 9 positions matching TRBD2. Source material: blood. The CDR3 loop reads CASSVPTSGSTDTQYF. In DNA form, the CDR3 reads TGTGCCAGCAGCGTCCCGACTAGCGGAAGCACAGATACGCAGTATTTT. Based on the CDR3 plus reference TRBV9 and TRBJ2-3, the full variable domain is DSGVTQTPKHLITATGQRVTLRCSPRSGDLSVYWYQQSLDQGLQFLIQYYNGEERAKGNILERFSAQQFPDLHSELNLSSLELGDSALYFCASSVPTSGSTDTQYFGPGTRLTVL.